The 2 T cell receptor beta chains below come from one sample, sequenced in a study of T cell responses to AZD1222 COVID-19 vaccine. Method: immunoSEQ multiplex PCR; TCRdb's copy keeps in-frame clones and lacks some. The sample lists over 100,000 clones, around 91% occurring once. Sequencing was performed on peripheral blood, taken on day 0 of AZD1222 vaccination. These receptors came from an adult in good health.

This chain links TRBV7-2 with TRBJ1-4; D call uncertain. V was shortened by 5 bases and J by 0 bases, with 10 bases between the two germline ends. This CDR3 region has 15 residues. Germline CDR1 reads SGHTA; CDR2 reads FQGNSA. The CDR3 sequence is CASSQRPATNEKLFF. CDR3 nucleotide sequence: TGTGCCAGCAGCCAGAGGCCGGCAACTAATGAAAAACTGTTTTTT.

The chain carries TRBV19 and TRBJ2-3; TRBD1 is a possible D gene (6 bases). The V gene lost 6 bases and the J gene lost 1 base, with 14 bases spanning the gap. The germline CDR1 and CDR2 sequences are LNHDA and SQIVND (reference sequence). The CDR3 loop spans 15 amino acids. The CDR3 here is CASRTNRERTDTQYF. CDR3 sequence (DNA): TGTGCCAGTAGGACGAACAGGGAGCGCACAGATACGCAGTATTTT.